The clone carrying this TCR beta chain was seen more than once but under ten times. The sample belongs to a study of blood T cell repertoires in COVID-19. Study overall: The United States, Italy and Spain supplied acute and convalescent COVID-19 samples. PBMCs, B-cell-depleted T cells, or T cells were the source of the cDNA or gDNA that made up the material.

Trimming stripped 4 bases from V and 2 bases from J, with 9 bases between. The CDR3 sequence is 13 residues long. Germline V gene data show CDR1 as MDHEN and CDR2 as SYDVKM. Study processing details: Counts of nucleated cells, estimated from reference gene primer amplification, were obtained. Profiled with immunoSEQ multiplex PCR; TCRdb holds only in-frame clones, not every one. The D gene and trimming were derived from the DNA, and the V and J assignments and clone size from that table. The sample includes approximately 130,000 clones, almost 80% of them seen just once. V gene TRBV28 combines with J gene TRBJ2-7, with D hard to call. Sequences were obtained from peripheral blood. This sequence originates from a human donor in a cohort sampled during active COVID-19. CDR3 protein: CASSSDKPYEQYF. The CDR3 nucleotides are TGTGCCAGCAGTTCAGACAAGCCCTACGAGCAGTACTTC.